The source of this T cell receptor beta chain is a study of OX40 agonist ivuxolimab in advanced cancers. Findings and limits, study-wide: The study observed clonal expansion of CD4+ and CD8+ blood T cells by week 6 at 0.1 to 3.0 mg/kg.

The CDR3 has 17 residues. Germline lookup yields CDR1 SGHRS and CDR2 YFSETQ. The J segment lost 8 bases and the V segment lost 1 base, leaving 12 bases of the junction unmatched. A remark on this clone: Its antigen is unknown.

Sequencing used immunoSEQ multiplex PCR; TCRdb keeps in-frame clones, though not all of them. The repertoire holds some 73,000 clones, with roughly 88% as singletons. V gene TRBV5-1 combines with J gene TRBJ1-6; TRBD1 matches at 7 bases. The TCR was taken from an adult with an advanced solid tumor such as melanoma, head and neck, liver or kidney cancer. The sample here was CD4+ or CD8+ T cells sorted from blood, taken in a trial of the OX40 agonist ivuxolimab. The CDR3 sequence: CASSLNRGVLTDSPLHF. The CDR3 DNA is TGCGCCAGCAGCTTGAACAGGGGTGTTCTAACGGATTCACCCCTCCACTTT.